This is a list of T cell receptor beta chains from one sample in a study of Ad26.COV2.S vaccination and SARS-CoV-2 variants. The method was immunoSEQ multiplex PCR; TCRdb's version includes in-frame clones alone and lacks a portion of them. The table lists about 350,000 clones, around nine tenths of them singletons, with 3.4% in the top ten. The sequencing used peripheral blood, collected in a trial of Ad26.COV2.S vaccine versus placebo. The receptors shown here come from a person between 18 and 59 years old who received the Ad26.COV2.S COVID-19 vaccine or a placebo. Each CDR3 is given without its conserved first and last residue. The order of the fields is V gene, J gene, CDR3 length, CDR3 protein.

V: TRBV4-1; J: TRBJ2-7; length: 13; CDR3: ASSQDFGGLYEQY
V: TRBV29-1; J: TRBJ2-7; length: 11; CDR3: SVEGGPGGEQY
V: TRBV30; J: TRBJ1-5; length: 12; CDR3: AWSGGQRGQPQH
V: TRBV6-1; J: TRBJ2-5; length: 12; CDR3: ASSETGVQETQY
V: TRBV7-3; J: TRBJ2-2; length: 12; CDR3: ASSKDPNTGELF
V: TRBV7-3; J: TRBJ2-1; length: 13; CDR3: ASSLSAGGPNEQF
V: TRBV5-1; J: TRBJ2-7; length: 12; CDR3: ASSLLDSAYEQY
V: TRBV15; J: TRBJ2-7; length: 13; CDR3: ATSPGLLRAYEQY
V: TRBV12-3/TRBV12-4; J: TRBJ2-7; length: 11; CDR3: ASSRDSRYEQY
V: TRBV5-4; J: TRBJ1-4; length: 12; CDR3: ASSLDQTGVKLF
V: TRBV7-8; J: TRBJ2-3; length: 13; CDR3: ASSLHRDGPDTQY
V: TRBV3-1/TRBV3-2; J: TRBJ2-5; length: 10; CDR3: ASSQNGETQY
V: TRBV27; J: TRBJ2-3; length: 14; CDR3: ASSPTGTAAGGTQY
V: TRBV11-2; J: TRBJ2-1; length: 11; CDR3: ASSRTRGNEQF
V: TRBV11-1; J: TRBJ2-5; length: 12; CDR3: ASSTRTGAETQY
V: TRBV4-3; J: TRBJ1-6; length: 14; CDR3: ASSQEAAGNNSPLH
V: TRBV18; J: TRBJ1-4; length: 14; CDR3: ASSHTRDRQGEKLF
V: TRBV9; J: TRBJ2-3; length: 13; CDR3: ASSVEGGGTDTQY
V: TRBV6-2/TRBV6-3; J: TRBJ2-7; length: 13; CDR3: ASSTYGGPSYEQY
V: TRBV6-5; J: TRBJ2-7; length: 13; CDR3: ASTEGGGDHYEQY
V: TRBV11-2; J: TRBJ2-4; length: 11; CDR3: ASSPGAAYIQY
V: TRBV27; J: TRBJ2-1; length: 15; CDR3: ASSPGTGNRPYNEQF
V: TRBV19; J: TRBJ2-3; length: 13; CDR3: ASSTGQGAIDTQY
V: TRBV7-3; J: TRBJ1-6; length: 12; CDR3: ASSLQGRGSPLH
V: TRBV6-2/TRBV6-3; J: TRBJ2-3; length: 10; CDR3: ASSYSPDTQY
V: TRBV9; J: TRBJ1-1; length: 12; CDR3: ASSGGSEETEAF
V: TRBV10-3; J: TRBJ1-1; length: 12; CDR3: AISESTGNTEAF
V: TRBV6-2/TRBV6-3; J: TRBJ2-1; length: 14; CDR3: ASSFSLAGGNNEQF
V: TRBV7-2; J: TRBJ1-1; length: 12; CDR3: ASSSTGGNGEAF
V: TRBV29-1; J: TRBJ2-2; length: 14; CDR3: SVEVLRGGRTGELF
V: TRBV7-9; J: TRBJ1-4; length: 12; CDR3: ASSLLTSNEKLF
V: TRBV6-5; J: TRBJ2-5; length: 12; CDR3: ASSGLAGGETQY
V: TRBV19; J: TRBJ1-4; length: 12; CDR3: ASLDRGREEKLF
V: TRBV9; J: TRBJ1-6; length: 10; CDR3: ASSVEYSPLH
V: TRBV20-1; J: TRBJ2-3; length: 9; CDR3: SAPDGVTQY
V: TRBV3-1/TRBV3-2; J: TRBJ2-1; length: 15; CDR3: ASSPFFTSGATDEQF
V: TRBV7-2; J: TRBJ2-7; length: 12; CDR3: ASSTEGGVYEQY
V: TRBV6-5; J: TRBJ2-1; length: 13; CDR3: ASRGGTGNYNEQF
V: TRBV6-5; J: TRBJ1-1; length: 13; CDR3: ASSYRTSMNTEAF
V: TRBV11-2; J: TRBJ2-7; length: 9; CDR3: ASSPSIEQY
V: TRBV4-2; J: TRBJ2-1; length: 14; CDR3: ASSQDPGESYNEQF
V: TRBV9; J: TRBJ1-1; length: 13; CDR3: ASSVVRASNTEAF
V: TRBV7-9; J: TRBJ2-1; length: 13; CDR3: ASSLSLGEGNEQF
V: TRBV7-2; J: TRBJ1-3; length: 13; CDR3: ASSLGTYSGNTIY
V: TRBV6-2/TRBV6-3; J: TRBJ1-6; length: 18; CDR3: ASSYSRNPGQSSYNSPLH
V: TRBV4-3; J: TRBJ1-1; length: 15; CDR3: ASSQAGRGRGLAEAF
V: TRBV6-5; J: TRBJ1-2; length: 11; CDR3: ASTEGQLYGYT
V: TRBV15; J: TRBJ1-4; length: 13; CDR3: ATSREDRGLGKLF
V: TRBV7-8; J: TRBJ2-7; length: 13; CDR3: ASSLGQRGAYEQY
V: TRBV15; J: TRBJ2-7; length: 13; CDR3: ATSRDRTGGTGPY
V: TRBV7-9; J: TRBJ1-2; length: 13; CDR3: ASSYSRQAPGGYT
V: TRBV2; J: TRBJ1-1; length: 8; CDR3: ASSGPEAF